This T cell receptor (beta chain) was sequenced in a study of OX40 agonist ivuxolimab in advanced cancers. General study results and limits: Clonal expansion was among the lowest in partial responders at 0.1-3.0 mg/kg, especially CD8+. Researchers report that CD8+ T cells had, on average, more expanded clones than CD4+.

Comments on this clone: Its antigen is not known.

TCRdb's table, derived via immunoSEQ multiplex PCR, lists solely in-frame clones and lacks some. Among over 25,000 clones listed, 92% were seen once. The J segment lost 0 bases and the V segment lost 4 bases, leaving 6 bases of the junction unmatched. The CDR3 sequence is 16 residues long. The germline CDR1 and CDR2 sequences are SGDLS and YYNGEE. The specimen was CD4+ or CD8+ T cells sorted from blood, collected in a trial of the OX40 agonist ivuxolimab. The genes are TRBV9 and TRBJ2-4; 8 bases agree with TRBD1. This TCR came from an adult with an advanced solid tumor such as melanoma, head and neck, liver or kidney cancer. Written as DNA, the CDR3 is TGTGCCAGCAGCCCCGGTGACAGGGGAGCCAAAAACATTCAGTACTTC. Its protein product is CASSPGDRGAKNIQYF.